This T cell receptor beta chain was observed in a study of early T cells in non-severe SARS-CoV-2 infection. Study-wide background: Sequencing used unsorted whole-blood bulk RNA, so chains lack pairing. Overall study results and limits: Reliance on VDJdb matching favored anti-spike CD8 responses; private and CD4 specificities were missed.

In the library, individual cDNA molecules carried attached unique molecular identifiers. MiXCR was run by TCRdb on the 5' RACE reads, yielding one entry per CDR3 protein. The sample includes fewer than 100,000 distinct CDR3 sequences, approximately 16% of them seen just once. Comments on this clonotype: Its antigen is undetermined.

The germline gives CDR1 SGHAT, CDR2 FQNNGV. This CDR3 contains 15 residues. V was clipped by 0 bases and J by 1 base, with 6 bases between them. The chain has TRBV11-2 and TRBJ2-2; tentative D call: TRBD2 (6 bases). The sample was whole blood. The TCR was taken from an adult who was a healthcare worker with PCR-confirmed SARS-CoV-2 infection or an uninfected control (not recorded which). The CDR3 DNA reads TGTGCCAGCAGCTTAGAGGGGGGGAACACCGGGGAGCTGTTTTTT. Its translation is CASSLEGGNTGELFF. Full variable domain (missing parts from reference TRBV11-2 and TRBJ2-2): EAGVAQSPRYKIIEKRQSVAFWCNPISGHATLYWYQQILGQGPKLLIQFQNNGVVDDSQLPKDRFSAERLKGVDSTLKIQPAKLEDSAVYLCASSLEGGNTGELFFGEGSRLTVL.